This TCR beta chain was identified during a study of shared clonotypes between healthy human individuals. Template for every sorted-subset replicate PCR totaled about 0.2 ug DNA, around 32,000 T cell genomes. The repertoire was sequenced with immunoSEQ multiplex PCR; TCRdb's copy has only in-frame clones and lacks some. The sample shows roughly 1,600,000 clones, around 98.5% of them seen only once. Sequenced: naive CD4+ T cells sorted from blood. As to subset: CD45RA+ positively selected. The TCR was taken from a man younger than 40 in good health.

The CDR3 here is CASSVFEGKNTEAFF. The CDR3 DNA follows: TGTGCCAGCAGCGTTTTTGAGGGGAAGAACACTGAAGCTTTCTTT. The chain couples TRBV9 to TRBJ1-1, with a possible D match to TRBD1 (5 bases). V lost 2 bases to trimming and J lost 1 base, with 12 bases between them. CDR3 length: 15 amino acids. Germline CDR1 and CDR2: SGDLS and YYNGEE.